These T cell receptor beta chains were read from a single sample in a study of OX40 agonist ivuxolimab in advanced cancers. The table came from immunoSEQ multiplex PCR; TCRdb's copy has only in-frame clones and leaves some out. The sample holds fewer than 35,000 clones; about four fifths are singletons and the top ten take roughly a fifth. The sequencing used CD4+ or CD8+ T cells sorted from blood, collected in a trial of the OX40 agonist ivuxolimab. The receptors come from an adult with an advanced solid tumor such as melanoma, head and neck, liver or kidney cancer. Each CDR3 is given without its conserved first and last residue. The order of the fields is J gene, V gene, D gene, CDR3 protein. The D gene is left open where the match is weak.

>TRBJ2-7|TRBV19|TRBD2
ASSIGTSAEQY
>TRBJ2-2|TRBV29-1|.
SVEANTGELF
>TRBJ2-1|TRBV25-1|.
ASSVESNYNEQF
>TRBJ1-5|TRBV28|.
ASSPFMFHQPQH
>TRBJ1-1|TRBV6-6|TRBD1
ASTEGQGNTEAF
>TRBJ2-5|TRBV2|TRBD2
ASSVSRGGQETQY
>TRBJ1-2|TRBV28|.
ASSSFRGYT
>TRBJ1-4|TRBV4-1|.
ASSPLSTNEKLF
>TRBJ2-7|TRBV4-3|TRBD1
ASSQTAGTVYEQY
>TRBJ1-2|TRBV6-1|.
ASSESVGGYT
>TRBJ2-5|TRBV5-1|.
ASSYHLGETQY
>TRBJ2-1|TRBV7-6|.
ASSFRGNEQF
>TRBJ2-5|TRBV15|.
ATSPRGHYRYETQY
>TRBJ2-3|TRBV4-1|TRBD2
ASSQVSGGGTDTQY
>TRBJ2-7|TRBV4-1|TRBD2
ASSQGLAASYEQY
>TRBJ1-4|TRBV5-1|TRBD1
ASQGGSEKLF
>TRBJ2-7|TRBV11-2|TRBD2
ASSPERGYEQY
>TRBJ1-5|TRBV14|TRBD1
ASSHLTQGTGAQPQH
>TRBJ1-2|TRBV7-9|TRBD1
ASSSFRGTGTNYGYT
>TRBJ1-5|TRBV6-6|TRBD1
ASSYDRGEQPQH
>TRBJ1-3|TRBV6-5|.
ASSARVGNTIY
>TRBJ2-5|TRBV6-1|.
ASSVKGETQY
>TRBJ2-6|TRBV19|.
ASTPPSGANVLT
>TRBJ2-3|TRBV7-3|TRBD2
ASSNGRGGRPDTQY
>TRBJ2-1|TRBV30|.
AWSRLDFDEQF
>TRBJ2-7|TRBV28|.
ASSLNPGQQY
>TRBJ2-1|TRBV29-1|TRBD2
SVDSSGREQF
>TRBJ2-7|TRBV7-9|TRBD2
ASSFGLAGGPGGSYEQY
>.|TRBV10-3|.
AISEGSYEQY
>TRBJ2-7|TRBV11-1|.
ASSLGGTQGMAYEQY
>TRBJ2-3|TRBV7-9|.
ASSFHTDTQY
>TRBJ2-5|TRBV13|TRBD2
ASSLRARAGETQY
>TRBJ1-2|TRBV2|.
ASSAGLGTSYYGYT
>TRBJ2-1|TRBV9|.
ASSSGLQVYNEQF
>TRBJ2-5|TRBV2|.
ASSVLSAPVLQETQY
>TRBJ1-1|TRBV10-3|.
AISQGLGAF
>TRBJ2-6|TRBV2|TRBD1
ASSPGQGSSGANVLT
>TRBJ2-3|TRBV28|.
ASSSPRDTQY
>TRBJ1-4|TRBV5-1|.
ASSLEGVREKLF
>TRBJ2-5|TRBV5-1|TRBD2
ASSLGALAGEWETQY
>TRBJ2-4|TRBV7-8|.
ASSPTGFLNIQY